This record concerns one T cell receptor beta chain sequence. The antigen remains undetermined. The entry originates in a study of T cell responses to AZD1222 COVID-19 vaccine. This table comes from immunoSEQ multiplex PCR, and its TCRdb copy is limited to in-frame clones, with some not included. The table lists over 130,000 clones, around 90% of them singletons, with roughly 7.5% in the top ten. Study-wide points: Clonal diversity was possibly underestimated, and white British individuals and females predominated among donors. Spike-specific TCR depth and breadth grew after two AZD1222 doses.

CDR1 LNHDA and CDR2 SQIVND come from the germline V gene (reference sequence). The CDR3 is made up of 17 amino acids. After removal of 1 base from V and 0 bases from J, the junction contained 8 bases not matched to a gene. V gene TRBV19 combines with J gene TRBJ1-1; TRBD1 aligns across 7 bases. The material sequenced was peripheral blood, taken 28 days after the second dose of the MenACWY control vaccine. The clonotype was recovered from an adult who received the MenACWY meningococcal vaccine as a control. The CDR3 protein is CASSIGRGVLMNTEAFF. In DNA, the CDR3 is TGTGCCAGTAGTATAGGCAGGGGGGTCTTGATGAACACTGAAGCTTTCTTT.